This T cell receptor (beta chain) was recorded in a study of blood T cells in healthy people across ages (dated by TCRdb to between 2014 and 2017). In terms of the full investigation: In model experiments, template switching captured roughly one uniquely barcoded TCR beta cDNA molecule for every two T cells. Using deep sequencing normalized with unique cDNA molecular identifiers, the study measured how TCR beta repertoire diversity changes with age. Four age groups were formed from the donors: young (average 16 years), middle-aged (more than 35), aged (about 68) and long-lived (around 82). To avoid experimental bias, donors of different ages were distributed randomly across sequencing lanes. Using the same blood draw, the study looked at two additional independent replicas of 1 million unique cDNA reads for two donors, one aged 18 to 30 and the other aged 80 or older. General study outcomes and caveats: Because donor CMV infection status was unknown, age-related changes in expanded clonotypes were potentially confounded. The long-lived group showed more naive CD4+ T cells, fewer expanded clones and increased TCR diversity than the aged group, suggesting age selection. Estimates of total diversity from one million sequenced T cells were regarded as lower bounds and underestimates. A strong correlation was found between observed TCR beta diversity and the percentage of naive T cells measured by flow cytometry. As age increased, observed TCR beta diversity per million T cells dropped in a roughly linear way, and a significant reduction was already evident by age about 40. Since profiling was done on bulk unsorted PBMCs, naive and antigen-experienced compartments could not be conclusively compared.

The roughly 39 donors, aged about 6 to 95 years, were systemically healthy Caucasian individuals from Russia. Each donor gave about 9.2 milliliters of peripheral blood, drawn into EDTA-treated Vacutainer tubes. Ficoll-Paque density-gradient centrifugation was used to isolate PBMCs, with at least 7 million obtained per sample. Trizol reagent was used to extract total RNA from PBMCs, with at least 5.5 micrograms per sample. The percentages of naive CD45RAhigh/CD27high T cells were determined by flow cytometry on a PBMC aliquot from every donor. This clonotype was counted at least ten times. What this receptor recognizes is not known. Base qualities are not recorded, but no much larger clone differs from it by a single base. Cut back by 5 bases and 8 bases, the V and J ends lie 23 bases apart. CDR1 and CDR2, looked up from the germline V gene, are SGHAT and FQNNGV. The CDR3 runs 16 amino acids, cysteine and phenylalanine included. Just the 48-base CDR3 DNA is kept, in frame starting at base 1.

The library relied on 5' RACE. The sequencer listed for this sample is Illumina HiSeq 2500. A second about 6 to 11 cycle PCR used a sample-barcoded 5' primer and a J-beta primer mix. A template-switch 5' adaptor carrying 12 random nucleotides introduced a unique molecular identifier onto each TCR beta cDNA molecule. At least 2.5 million CDR3-containing paired-end reads were obtained from each sample. All of the RNA was converted into first-strand cDNA using the Mint cDNA synthesis kit, with a TRBC-specific oligonucleotide serving as the primer. All cDNA was treated with uracil-DNA glycosylase and then went through a first 18-cycle PCR with the universal primers M1SS and BC2_uni_R. Regarding the original processing steps: For normalization, 1 million high-quality reads were randomly selected from each sample, with every read carrying a distinct molecular identifier. Instead of being binned into consensus sequences, reads with shared molecular identifiers were discarded. MiTCR, set to a Q25 quality threshold and the strictest error-elimination algorithm, was used for CDR3 identification, clonotype clustering and error correction. A nonparametric unseen species model with Euler transformation was used to estimate a lower bound on total TCR beta diversity. TCRdb itself trimmed the public reads at Q25 with fastp, ran MiXCR and retained productive beta chains. Rows matching on CDR3 protein sequence are summarized as one entry with the most common DNA and genes. These V and J calls rely on TCRdb rather than the paper's analysis. The table for this sample lists about 650,000 distinct CDR3 sequences; about 30% of them were counted only once. In total, the top ten clones hold 15% of the sample.

Source material: blood. The receptor was isolated from a woman of 80 years or more in good health. Donor details come from another sample of the same person, matched by shared clones. The rearranged segments are TRBV11-2 and TRBJ2-3; the D gene is perhaps TRBD2, on 6 matching bases. Read as DNA, the sequence is TGTGCCAGCAGCCCTCCCGGGCTAGCGCGACCCCGTACGCAGTATTTT. This is translated as CASSPPGLARPRTQYF.